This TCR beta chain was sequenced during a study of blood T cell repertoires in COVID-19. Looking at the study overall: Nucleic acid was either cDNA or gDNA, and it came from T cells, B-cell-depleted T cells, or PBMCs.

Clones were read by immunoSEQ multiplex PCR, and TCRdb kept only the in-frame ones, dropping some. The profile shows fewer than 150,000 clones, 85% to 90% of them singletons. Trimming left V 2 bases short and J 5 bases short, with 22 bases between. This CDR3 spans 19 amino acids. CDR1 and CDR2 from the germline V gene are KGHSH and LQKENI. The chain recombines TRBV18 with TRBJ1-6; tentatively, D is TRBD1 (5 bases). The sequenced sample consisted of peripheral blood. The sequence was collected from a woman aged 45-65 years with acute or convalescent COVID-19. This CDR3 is CASSPLSKGNRADNSPLHF. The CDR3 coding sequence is TGTGCCAGCTCACCATTATCTAAGGGGAACCGGGCCGATAATTCACCCCTCCACTTT.